The 9 T cell receptor beta chains in this list originate from one sample, sequenced in a study of blood T cell repertoires in COVID-19. Sequencing was performed with immunoSEQ multiplex PCR; in TCRdb, only in-frame clones are kept and a portion is missing. The data contain under 300,000 clones, roughly 88% of them singletons. Specimen: peripheral blood. These receptors originate from a man aged 25 to 40 who had recovered from COVID-19.

In nucleotides, the CDR3 is TGCAGTGCTAGTGGCCAGGGGGCCGTCAACACTGAAGCTTTCTTT. Amino acids: CSASGQGAVNTEAFF. V and J are TRBV20-1 and TRBJ1-1, with TRBD1 matching 8 bases. Germline V gene data show CDR1 as DFQATT and CDR2 as SNEGSKA (reference sequence). Germline trimming cut 3 bases from V and 2 bases from J; bases unmatched to any gene: 8. The CDR3 spans 15 residues.

The chain links TRBV6-2 or TRBV6-3 to TRBJ1-5; the D gene is possibly TRBD1 (5 bases). Germline CDR1 MNHEY, CDR2 SVGEGT. The V end lost 2 bases, the J end lost 4 bases, and 9 bases lay between the germline ends. This CDR3 contains 14 residues. The CDR3 region has the DNA TGTGCCAGCAGTTACACCCCAGGGAATCAGCCCCAGCATTTT. Its protein is CASSYTPGNQPQHF.

J is TRBJ1-4 and V is TRBV10-3; TRBD1 matches 8 bases. Germline V gene lookup returns CDR1 ENHRY and CDR2 SYGVKD. V shed 10 bases and J 7 bases; nucleotides not matched to a gene: 11. The CDR3 is made up of 14 amino acids. The CDR3 sequence is CATTARGPGEKLFF. The CDR3 nucleotides are TGTGCCACCACAGCCAGGGGGCCGGGTGAAAAACTGTTTTTT.

The chain employs TRBV5-1 and TRBJ1-6; D is unresolved. Trimming took off 0 bases at V and 9 bases at J, with 10 bases between the two ends. CDR3 length: 14 amino acids. Germline loops: CDR1 SGHRS, CDR2 YFSETQ. The CDR3 bases are TGCGCCAGCAGCTTGGGCCAGTTAGCTTCACCCCTCCACTTT. Translating it yields CASSLGQLASPLHF. The complete variable domain, with remaining parts taken from reference TRBV5-1 and TRBJ1-6, reads KAGVTQTPRYLIKTRGQQVTLSCSPISGHRSVSWYQQTPGQGLQFLFEYFSETQRNKGNFPGRFSGRQFSNSRSEMNVSTLELGDSALYLCASSLGQLASPLHFGNGTRLTVT.

The rearrangement uses TRBV24-1 and TRBJ2-1, with TRBD1 matching 12 bases. The CDR3 sequence is 15 residues long. Germline V CDR1 and CDR2: KGHDR, SFDVKD. The ends lost 8 bases at V and 0 bases at J; junction bases unmatched: 1. CDR3 in DNA: TGTGCCACCATGGGACAGGGGGCCTCCTACAATGAGCAGTTCTTC. This codes for CATMGQGASYNEQFF.

The CDR3 DNA follows: TGTGCCAGCAGCCCTGGGACTGGCGGCAATGAGCAGTTCTTC. It translates to CASSPGTGGNEQFF. The chain is built from TRBV5-4 and TRBJ2-1, with D maybe TRBD2 (6 bases). There are 14 residues in the CDR3. The V and J ends lost 4 bases and 6 bases respectively, with 14 bases between them. The germline V gene has CDR1 SGHNT and CDR2 YYREEE (reference sequence).

The genes are TRBV7-9 and TRBJ1-2; 7 bases line up with TRBD1. The trim removed 1 base at V and 5 bases at J, leaving 1 base unmatched. In germline, CDR1 is SEHNR, CDR2 FQNEAQ (reference sequence). The CDR3 has 13 amino acids. CDR3 bases: TGTGCCAGCAGCTTAGAGGGGGCTTATGGCTACACCTTC. It yields the protein CASSLEGAYGYTF. Filled out from reference TRBV7-9 and TRBJ1-2, the complete variable domain reads DTGVSQNPRHKITKRGQNVTFRCDPISEHNRLYWYRQTLGQGPEFLTYFQNEAQLEKSRLLSDRFSAERPKGSFSTLEIQRTEQGDSAMYLCASSLEGAYGYTFGSGTRLTVV.

This clone was seen just once. The chain combines TRBV7-7 with TRBJ2-1; D gene ambiguous. V lost 5 bases and J 0 bases, leaving 11 bases between the germline ends. CDR1 is SSHAT and CDR2 is FNYEAQ in the germline V gene (reference sequence). There are 15 residues in the CDR3. DNA of the CDR3: TGTGCCAGCAGCATTTCAAGAGACTCCTACAATGAGCAGTTCTTC. Protein: CASSISRDSYNEQFF.

The rearrangement joins TRBV6-6 to TRBJ2-1; 7 bases are shared with TRBD2. CDR1 and CDR2 (germline): MNHNY, SVGAGI (reference sequence). The CDR3 is 16 amino acids. The J segment lost 5 bases and the V segment lost 8 bases, leaving 15 bases of the junction unmatched. The CDR3 bases are TGTGCCAGCGCCCTTAGGCCAGCGGGACCCAACAATGAGCAGTTCTTC. It translates to CASALRPAGPNNEQFF.